This T cell receptor beta chain comes out of a study of early T cells in non-severe SARS-CoV-2 infection. This clonotype occurred a few times. The target antigen is unknown. General study points: Private and CD4 specificities were missed by VDJdb matching, which favored anti-spike CD8 responses.

Trimming stripped 2 bases from V and 1 base from J, with 15 bases between. In germline, CDR1 is KGHSH, CDR2 LQKENI. CDR3 length: 17 residues. MiXCR was run by TCRdb on the 5' RACE reads, yielding one entry per CDR3 protein. The sample records 95,000 to 100,000 distinct CDR3 sequences, around 14% being singletons. The TCR sequence derives from an adult who was a healthcare worker with PCR-confirmed SARS-CoV-2 infection or an uninfected control (not recorded which). Sequencing used whole blood. The V and J genes are TRBV18 and TRBJ1-5; D is possibly TRBD1 (6 bases). In DNA, the CDR3 is TGTGCCAGCTCACCAGCTGACAGGAGGAGCAGCAATCAGCCCCAGCATTTT. It encodes CASSPADRRSSNQPQHF.